These T cell receptor beta chains were read from a single sample in a study of blood T cell repertoires in COVID-19. Here immunoSEQ multiplex PCR was the method, and the copy in TCRdb shows in-frame clones only, minus some. The sample contains 350,000 to 500,000 clones, 88% of which appear only once. The sequenced sample was PBMCs or T cells enriched from blood (not recorded which). The receptors derive from a woman aged 18 to 35 who had been exposed to COVID-19. The CDR3 runs from the conserved cysteine through the conserved F or W. The order of the fields is V gene, J gene, CDR3 protein.

v_call: TRBV6-5; j_call: TRBJ1-1; cdr3_aa: CASRATDRVAFF
v_call: TRBV5-1; j_call: TRBJ1-2; cdr3_aa: CASSPLTENGYTF
v_call: TRBV6-1; j_call: TRBJ2-1; cdr3_aa: CASSEGRLAVSYNEQFF
v_call: TRBV20-1; j_call: TRBJ2-1; cdr3_aa: CSASPGGEQFF
v_call: TRBV5-1; j_call: TRBJ1-3; cdr3_aa: CASSKGTGGPGGNTIYF
v_call: TRBV5-4; j_call: TRBJ2-1; cdr3_aa: CASSLARASGGGEQFF
v_call: TRBV19; j_call: TRBJ1-3; cdr3_aa: CASSIGGGAGNTIYF
v_call: TRBV10-3; j_call: TRBJ2-5; cdr3_aa: CAISEYSPRLETQYF
v_call: TRBV7-2; j_call: TRBJ2-5; cdr3_aa: CASSPRRGTSGGQGETQYF
v_call: TRBV5-6; j_call: TRBJ1-2; cdr3_aa: CASGELLDYGYTF
v_call: TRBV5-4; j_call: TRBJ2-6; cdr3_aa: CASSLEVFRGGGANVLTF
v_call: TRBV18; j_call: TRBJ2-2; cdr3_aa: CASSPTTSGSFDGELFF
v_call: TRBV18; j_call: TRBJ2-3; cdr3_aa: CASSPSGRYTDTQYF
v_call: TRBV4-1; j_call: TRBJ1-2; cdr3_aa: CASSQPTAGPSGYGYTF
v_call: TRBV6-1; j_call: TRBJ1-1; cdr3_aa: CASSELGMNTEAFF
v_call: TRBV6-2/TRBV6-3; j_call: TRBJ1-5; cdr3_aa: CASSPAGTGGNQPQHF
v_call: TRBV3-1/TRBV3-2; j_call: TRBJ2-5; cdr3_aa: CASSHNSGIQETQYF
v_call: TRBV30; j_call: TRBJ1-5; cdr3_aa: CAWSVLTNGGVRQPQHF
v_call: TRBV5-4; j_call: TRBJ2-1; cdr3_aa: CASRYEAYNEQFF
v_call: TRBV19; j_call: TRBJ1-5; cdr3_aa: CASSPGTYVNSNQPQHF
v_call: TRBV19; j_call: TRBJ2-7; cdr3_aa: CASSKGRVSYEQYF
v_call: TRBV9; j_call: TRBJ1-2; cdr3_aa: CASSSEGGGYTF
v_call: TRBV10-1; j_call: TRBJ2-5; cdr3_aa: CASSDAGFETQYF
v_call: TRBV12-3/TRBV12-4; j_call: TRBJ2-5; cdr3_aa: CASSRLETQYF
v_call: TRBV3-1/TRBV3-2; j_call: TRBJ1-4; cdr3_aa: CASSQRGEKLFF
v_call: TRBV18; j_call: TRBJ1-6; cdr3_aa: CASSPSSEGSPLHF
v_call: TRBV20-1; j_call: TRBJ2-7; cdr3_aa: CSASGGRLPYEQYF
v_call: TRBV28; j_call: TRBJ2-3; cdr3_aa: CASSYVSGNTLGADTQYF
v_call: TRBV6-5; j_call: TRBJ2-3; cdr3_aa: CASSPRQGFRDTQYF
v_call: TRBV12-3/TRBV12-4; j_call: TRBJ1-1; cdr3_aa: CASRIGGTEAFF
v_call: TRBV7-9; j_call: TRBJ1-2; cdr3_aa: CASSPTRGPEGYGYTF
v_call: TRBV9; j_call: TRBJ1-1; cdr3_aa: CASSVSDVGTEAFF
v_call: TRBV5-6; j_call: TRBJ2-5; cdr3_aa: CASSLYGGQETQYF
v_call: TRBV11-3; j_call: TRBJ2-2; cdr3_aa: CASSLVPGAGELFF
v_call: TRBV7-9; j_call: TRBJ1-2; cdr3_aa: CASSPISIRGYGYTF
v_call: TRBV20-1; j_call: TRBJ1-1; cdr3_aa: CSAQRGREAFF
v_call: TRBV4-1; j_call: TRBJ2-7; cdr3_aa: CASSHPAGAHYEQYF
v_call: TRBV30; j_call: TRBJ2-3; cdr3_aa: CAWSRRPPDTQYF
v_call: TRBV18; j_call: TRBJ1-4; cdr3_aa: CASSPRGDRVDEKLFF
v_call: TRBV4-3; j_call: TRBJ2-3; cdr3_aa: CASSQDGAQSQYF
v_call: TRBV24-1; j_call: TRBJ2-7; cdr3_aa: CATSDLGEKGTYEQYF
v_call: TRBV7-2; j_call: TRBJ1-6; cdr3_aa: CASSTRQAFDSPLHF
v_call: TRBV24-1; j_call: TRBJ2-5; cdr3_aa: CATSGSSGGPQETQYF
v_call: TRBV28; j_call: TRBJ1-4; cdr3_aa: CASLWIRGEKLFF
v_call: TRBV7-2; j_call: TRBJ1-2; cdr3_aa: CASSPLSGVYGYTF